The 14 T cell receptor beta chains given below trace back to one sample, sequenced in a study of cytomegalovirus exposure and HLA in healthy donors. The PCR had 60 Vbeta and 13 Jbeta primers. The table came from immunoSEQ multiplex PCR; TCRdb's copy has only in-frame clones and leaves some out. The sample carries approximately 190,000 clones, 75% to 90% recorded once. Sequenced sample: PBMCs. These receptors all come from a man aged 25-45 years in good health and CMV-seronegative.

The V and J genes are TRBV19 and TRBJ1-5; a weak D match, TRBD1 (6 bases). The CDR3 extends over 16 amino acids. Trimming took off 7 bases at V and 1 base at J, with 17 bases between the two ends. Germline assignment: CDR1 LNHDA and CDR2 SQIVND (reference sequence). In DNA, the CDR3 is TGTGCCAGTACCACCCTAAGGGGGGGGAGCAATCAGCCCCAGCATTTT. Protein product: CASTTLRGGSNQPQHF.

The gene calls are TRBV4-1 and TRBJ1-3; 9 bases align to TRBD1. The J segment lost 0 bases and the V segment lost 1 base, leaving 4 bases of the junction unmatched. CDR1 and CDR2 from the germline V gene are MGHRA and YSYEKL. The CDR3 spans 17 residues. CDR3 bases: TGCGCCAGCAGCCAAGGGGGACAGGGAAACTCTGGAAACACCATATATTTT. Translated, it gives CASSQGGQGNSGNTIYF.

V and J are TRBV27 and TRBJ1-2; D unclear. Germline CDR1 is MNHEY and CDR2 is SMNVEV (reference sequence). V lost 4 bases, J lost 4 bases, and 10 bases lay in between. The CDR3 is 13 residues long. The CDR3: CASSWVGSYGYTF. CDR3 nucleotides: TGTGCCAGCAGTTGGGTGGGCAGCTATGGCTACACCTTC.

J is TRBJ1-5 and V is TRBV28; D perhaps matches TRBD1 (5 bases). The CDR3 contains 16 residues. V was clipped by 3 bases and J by 3 bases, with 15 bases between them. Germline assignment: CDR1 MDHEN and CDR2 SYDVKM. CDR3 nucleotides: TGTGCCAGCAGTTTGGTTGGCAGGGTCATCAATCAGCCCCAGCATTTT. It translates to CASSLVGRVINQPQHF.

This clone appeared a single time. This rearrangement joins TRBV6-1 to TRBJ1-4; no clear D. CDR3 length equals 10 residues. CDR1 and CDR2 (germline): MNHNS, SASEGT. V was trimmed by 2 bases and J by 14 bases, leaving 6 bases between them. The CDR3, as DNA: TGTGCCAGCAGTGAACTGTATCTGTTTTTT. It is translated as CASSELYLFF.

The chain joins TRBV7-9 to TRBJ2-6, with TRBD1 matching over 7 bases. V was pared by 5 bases and J by 0 bases, with 13 bases of the junction left unmatched. CDR3 length: 19 amino acids. Germline V gives CDR1 SEHNR, CDR2 FQNEAQ (reference sequence). The CDR3 spells CASSQRPTGTSSGANVLTF. CDR3 nucleotides: TGTGCCAGCAGCCAACGCCCGACAGGGACGAGCTCTGGGGCCAACGTCCTGACTTTC.

This clone appeared a few times. V is TRBV4-1 and J is TRBJ1-1, with D possibly matching TRBD1 (5 bases). The V end lost 0 bases, the J end lost 6 bases, and 8 bases lay between the germline ends. CDR1 and CDR2 (germline): MGHRA, YSYEKL. This CDR3 contains 13 residues. The CDR3 loop reads CASSQEAGSEAFF. CDR3 DNA sequence: TGCGCCAGCAGCCAAGAGGCAGGGTCTGAAGCTTTCTTT.

V usage is TRBV11-2 and J usage is TRBJ2-2; D possibly corresponds to TRBD1 (5 bases). This CDR3 has 16 residues. V lost 6 bases and J lost 1, with 15 bases in between. Germline CDR1 reads SGHAT; CDR2 reads FQNNGV. CDR3 loop: CASRDTGWGNTGELFF. CDR3 in DNA: TGTGCCAGCAGGGATACAGGATGGGGGAACACCGGGGAGCTGTTTTTT.

CDR3 nucleotides: TGTGCCAGCAGCTCCCTCGGACAGGACTCCTACGAGCAGTACTTC. It encodes CASSSLGQDSYEQYF. The chain recombines TRBV7-2 with TRBJ2-7, with TRBD1 matching over 7 bases. CDR3 length equals 15 residues. Trimming cost V 4 bases and J 0 bases; bases outside gene matches: 6. Germline V gene lookup returns CDR1 SGHTA and CDR2 FQGNSA.

Here the CDR3 DNA reads TGTGCCAGCAGCTTAGCGGGATCAGGGGCGACGGATAATGAAAAACTGTTTTTT. Translation: CASSLAGSGATDNEKLFF. The chain carries TRBV7-9 and TRBJ1-4; D possibly corresponds to TRBD1 (6 bases). Deletions cut 0 bases from V and 4 bases from J, with 18 bases between. The CDR3 extends over 18 amino acids. Looked up from germline, CDR1 is SEHNR and CDR2 is FQNEAQ (reference sequence).

V gene TRBV25-1 combines with J gene TRBJ2-7; 11 nucleotides match TRBD2. The trim removed 3 bases at V and 2 bases at J, leaving 3 bases unmatched. CDR3 size: 15 residues. The V gene's germline CDR1 is MGHDK and CDR2 SYGVNS. CDR3 in amino acids: CASSEFSGGAYEQYF. The CDR3 DNA sequence: TGTGCCAGCAGTGAGTTTAGCGGGGGGGCCTACGAGCAGTACTTC.

The gene calls are TRBV4-3 and TRBJ1-2, with D maybe TRBD1 (5 bases). The CDR3 contains 15 residues. V lost 1 base, J lost 4 bases, and 13 bases lay in between. Per the germline V gene, CDR1 is LGHNA and CDR2 is YSLEER. The CDR3: CASSQGTPGLYGYTF. CDR3 bases: TGCGCCAGCAGCCAAGGGACCCCAGGGCTCTATGGCTACACCTTC.

CDR3 DNA sequence: TGTGCCAGCTCACCCAGTCCCCAGAGGGATTCACCCCTCCACTTT. This encodes CASSPSPQRDSPLHF. This chain uses TRBV18 with TRBJ1-6; D is ambiguous. CDR1 and CDR2 from the germline V gene are KGHSH and LQKENI. The ends were cut back, 3 bases at V and 8 bases at J, with 14 bases in the middle. The CDR3 is 15 residues long.

The CDR3 DNA reads TGTGCCAGCTCAGAAAGACATGGCGACTACGAGCAGTACTTC. This translates into CASSERHGDYEQYF. The genes are TRBV18 and TRBJ2-5; the D is unclear. The J call may be incorrect, as the DNA end agrees better with TRBJ2-7. The length of the CDR3 is 14 residues. The germline V gene encodes CDR1 KGHSH and CDR2 LQKENI.